This record covers a single TCR beta chain. It lacks a known antigen. No quality values exist for individual bases; no much larger clone is one base distant. The data were taken from a study of CD8 T cell repertoires and HIV-1 epitope variants (dated by TCRdb to about 2020). The study in broad terms: T cells were stimulated in separate culture wells with each of twenty-five peptides representing autologous and known Gag and Nef epitope variants. A CMV, EBV and flu peptide pool, the Ebola AY9 epitope as negative control, and a no-peptide well were included as control conditions. The epitopes tested were three Gag epitope families plus Nef HW9 and YT9. T cells were enriched using the EasySep Human T Cell Enrichment Kit and then co-cultured with an equal number of autologous T cell-negative cells acting as antigen-presenting cells. For roughly 11 days the cultures were kept in IMDM with gentamicin, and on days 3 and 7 half of the media was changed with IL-2, IL-7 and IL-15 added. An aliquot of 1M T cells was saved as an uncultured baseline condition, separate from the roughly 83 T cell cultures. A total of more than 80 T cell cultures were run, with each culture condition done in triplicate except for one peptide, which was done in duplicate. The paper as a whole reports these results and caveats: Roughly 5 clonotypes recognized the Nef KF9 family and one clonotype recognized the HW9 family, while no responses were seen to the TAALDMSHF plasma variant. The assay identified only TCR beta chains and indicated proliferation to antigen, not T cell function or cytokine profile. Roughly nine antigen-specific TCR beta clonotypes were identified, and 5 or 6 of them appeared cross-reactive for autologous or known escape epitope variants.

The CDR3 numbers 16 residues from cysteine through phenylalanine. Kept here is only the CDR3 DNA, which spans 48 bases and is read in frame from base 1. Cut back by 0 bases and 0 bases, the V and J ends lie 10 bases apart. The germline V gene sets CDR1 to SGDLS and CDR2 to YYNGEE. The immunoSEQ platform was used to sequence TCR beta CDR3 regions at survey depth. The QIAamp DNA micro kit was used to extract genomic DNA from every cultured and uncultured CD8+ T cell population. As for how the authors treated the data: Samples with fewer than 5,000 productive reads were excluded, resulting in the removal of about 7% of the roughly 75 HIV peptide-stimulated cultures. Sequences were trimmed to CDR3 by a MANAFEST web app, and nonproductive sequences, CDR3s under 5 amino acids, and sequences not starting with C or ending with F/W were removed. For a clonotype to count as antigen-specific, the clonotype had to expand relative to the no-peptide control in at least 2 of 3 replicates at FDR 0.01, and only within one epitope family. A specific clonotype also had to show a frequency at least fivefold higher than in wells stimulated with peptides from other epitope families. TCRdb limited this immuneACCESS table to in-frame rearrangements with V and J called. A share of clones is missing; checked studies link under half to unresolved V genes, and the rest is unexplained. V and J calls plus clone size are reproduced from that table; the DNA served to infer D and trimming. For this sample there are over a thousand clones; 60% to 80% appear just once. The ten largest account for under 50% of the sample.

The EasySep Human CD8+ T Cell Enrichment Kit was used on day 10 to isolate CD8+ T cells from every culture. The sequence joins TRBV9 to TRBJ2-1, with the identity of the D gene unclear. Sequenced sample: cultured CD8+ T cells derived from PBMCs. The receptor was isolated from a male donor with HIV. CDR3 loop: CASSVEAGSSYNEQFF. In nucleotides, the sequence is TGTGCCAGCAGCGTAGAAGCCGGTAGCTCCTACAATGAGCAGTTCTTC.